The subject of this entry is one T cell receptor beta chain. Its antigen specificity is not known. No clone much larger than this one lies a single base away; base qualities are absent. This specimen belongs to a study of OX40 agonist ivuxolimab in advanced cancers. Context from the whole study: Ivuxolimab was a fully human IgG2 agonistic monoclonal antibody targeting the costimulatory receptor OX40 (CD134). Intravenous ivuxolimab was administered to patients every 2 weeks at six dose levels: 0.01, 0.1, 0.3, 1.5, 3 and 10 mg/kg. Of the approximately 50 patients in dose escalation, approximately 20 had hepatocellular carcinoma, about 15 had melanoma, 9 had renal cell carcinoma and 9 had head and neck cancer. In the dose-escalation cohort, 65% to 85% of patients were male, and the mean age was roughly 60 years with a range of 23 to 79. Prior anti-PD-1, anti-PD-L1 or anti-CTLA-4 therapy was permitted, and checkpoint inhibitors had been received by 40% to 50% of dose-escalation patients. Partial responses were achieved by three dose-escalation patients, of whom one had hepatocellular carcinoma and two had cutaneous melanoma. The purpose of peripheral TCRbeta sequencing was to test whether ivuxolimab changed TCR sequence diversity and led to clonal T-cell expansion. The paper covers the monotherapy dose-escalation part of the phase I ivuxolimab trial, which included N of about 56 patients.

Genomic DNA was extracted from sorted cells for sequencing of the TCRbeta CDR3 region. The immunoSEQ Assay was used for sequencing of TCRbeta CDR3 regions. TCRdb obtained this table from immuneACCESS and retained in-frame rearrangements with V and J assigned. These tables miss some clones; where compared with another copy, unresolved V genes account for less than half of the shortfall, and the remainder is unexplained. The sample has some 66,000 clones on record, roughly 76% of them singletons. The ten top clones hold 1.5% to 2% of the sample. Overall results and qualifications from the work: Which antigens the clonally expanded peripheral T cells were specific for was not determined. Low levels of normalized T-cell clonal expansion were also seen in some nonresponding patients. In partial responders in the 0.1-3.0 mg/kg groups, normalized peripheral clonal expansion was found to be among the lowest, especially among CD8+ T cells. After ivuxolimab, more expanded clones were found on average in CD8+ T cells than in CD4+ T cells. At doses of 0.1 to 3.0 mg/kg, clonal expansion of both CD4+ and CD8+ T cells in blood was seen between baseline and week 6.

Patients with autoimmune disease history or receiving systemic immunosuppression were excluded from the trial. Peripheral blood for TCR sequencing was collected from all dose cohorts at baseline, on cycle 4 day 1, and on cycle 7 day 1. The samples were taken from a phase I, first-in-human, multicenter, open-label dose-escalation trial of ivuxolimab. Adults with locally advanced or metastatic melanoma, renal cell carcinoma, hepatocellular carcinoma or head and neck squamous cell carcinoma were enrolled in the trial. Before TCR sequencing, CD4+ T cells and CD8+ T cells were sorted from peripheral blood as separate populations. The CDR1 and CDR2 encoded by the germline V gene are MDHEN and SYDVKM. The CDR3, from cysteine to phenylalanine, totals 14 residues. The only DNA kept is the CDR3, 42 bases in frame from the first base. V is cut back by 5 bases and J by 7 bases, with 7 bases in the junction unmatched.

Here the sequenced sample was CD4+ or CD8+ T cells sorted from blood, taken in a trial of the OX40 agonist ivuxolimab. The sequence came from an adult with an advanced solid tumor such as melanoma, head and neck, liver or kidney cancer. This receptor chain uses TRBV28 and TRBJ1-4; 7 of the junction bases match TRBD1. The CDR3 has the sequence CASSPPGGVEKLFF. The sequenced DNA is TGTGCCAGCAGTCCACCAGGGGGTGTTGAAAAACTGTTTTTT.